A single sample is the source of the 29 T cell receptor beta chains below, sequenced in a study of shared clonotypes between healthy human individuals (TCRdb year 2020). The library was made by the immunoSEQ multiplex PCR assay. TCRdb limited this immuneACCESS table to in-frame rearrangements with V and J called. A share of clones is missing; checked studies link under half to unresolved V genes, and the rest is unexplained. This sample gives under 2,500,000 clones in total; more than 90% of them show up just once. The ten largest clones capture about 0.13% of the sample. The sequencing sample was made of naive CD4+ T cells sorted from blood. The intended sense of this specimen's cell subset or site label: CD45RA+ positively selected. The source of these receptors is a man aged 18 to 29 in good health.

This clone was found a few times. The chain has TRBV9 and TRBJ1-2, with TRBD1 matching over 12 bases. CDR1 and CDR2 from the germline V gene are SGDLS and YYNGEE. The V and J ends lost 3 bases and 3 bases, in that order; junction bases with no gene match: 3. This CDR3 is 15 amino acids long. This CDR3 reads CASSAGQGADYGYTF. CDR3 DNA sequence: TGTGCCAGCAGCGCGGGACAGGGGGCGGACTATGGCTACACCTTC.

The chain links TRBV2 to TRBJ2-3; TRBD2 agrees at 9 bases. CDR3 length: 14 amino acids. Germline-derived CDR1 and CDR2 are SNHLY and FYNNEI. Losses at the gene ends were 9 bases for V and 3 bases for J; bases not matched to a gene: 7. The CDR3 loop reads CASLTSGPTDTQYF. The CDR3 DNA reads TGTGCCAGTCTGACTAGCGGTCCGACAGATACGCAGTATTTT.

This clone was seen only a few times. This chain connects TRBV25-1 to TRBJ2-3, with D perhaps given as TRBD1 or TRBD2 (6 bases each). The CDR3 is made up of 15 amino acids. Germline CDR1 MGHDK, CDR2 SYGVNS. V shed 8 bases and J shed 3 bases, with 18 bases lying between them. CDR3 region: CASAGHRKNTDTQYF. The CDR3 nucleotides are TGTGCCAGCGCGGGACACCGAAAAAATACAGATACGCAGTATTTT. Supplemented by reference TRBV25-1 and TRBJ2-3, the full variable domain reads EADIYQTPRYLVIGTGKKITLECSQTMGHDKMYWYQQDPGMELHLIHYSYGVNSTEKGDLSSESTVSRIRTEHFPLTLESARPSHTSQYLCASAGHRKNTDTQYFGPGTRLTVL.

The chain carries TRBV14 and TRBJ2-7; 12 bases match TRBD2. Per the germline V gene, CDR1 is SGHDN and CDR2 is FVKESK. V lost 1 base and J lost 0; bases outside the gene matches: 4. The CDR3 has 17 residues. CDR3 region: CASSQGTSGISSYEQYF. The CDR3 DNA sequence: TGTGCCAGCAGCCAAGGGACTAGCGGGATTAGCTCCTACGAGCAGTACTTC.

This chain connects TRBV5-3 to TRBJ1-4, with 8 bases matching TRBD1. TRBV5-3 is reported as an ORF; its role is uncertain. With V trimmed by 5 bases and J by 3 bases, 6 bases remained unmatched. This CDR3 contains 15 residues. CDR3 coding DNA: TGTGCCAGAAGGAAAGGACAGGGCCCTAATGAAAAACTGTTTTTT. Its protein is CARRKGQGPNEKLFF.

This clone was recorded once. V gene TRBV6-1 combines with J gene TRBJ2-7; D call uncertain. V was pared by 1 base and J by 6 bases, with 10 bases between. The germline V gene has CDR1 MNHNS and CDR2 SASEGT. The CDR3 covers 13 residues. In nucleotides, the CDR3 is TGTGCCAGCAGTGAAGTTTGGGTCTCCGAGCAGTACTTC. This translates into CASSEVWVSEQYF.

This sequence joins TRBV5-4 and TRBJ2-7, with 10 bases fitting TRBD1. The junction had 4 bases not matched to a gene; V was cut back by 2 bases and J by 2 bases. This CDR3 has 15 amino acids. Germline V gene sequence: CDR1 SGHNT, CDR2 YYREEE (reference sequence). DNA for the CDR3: TGTGCCAGCAGCTTCACGGGACAGGGGACCTACGAGCAGTACTTC. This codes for CASSFTGQGTYEQYF.

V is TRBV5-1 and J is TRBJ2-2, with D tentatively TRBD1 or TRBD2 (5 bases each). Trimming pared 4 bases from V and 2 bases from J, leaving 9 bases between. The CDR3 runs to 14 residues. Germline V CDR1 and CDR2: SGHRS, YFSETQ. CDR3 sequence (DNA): TGCGCCAGCAGCCGGGGACGTAACACCGGGGAGCTGTTTTTT. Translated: CASSRGRNTGELFF.

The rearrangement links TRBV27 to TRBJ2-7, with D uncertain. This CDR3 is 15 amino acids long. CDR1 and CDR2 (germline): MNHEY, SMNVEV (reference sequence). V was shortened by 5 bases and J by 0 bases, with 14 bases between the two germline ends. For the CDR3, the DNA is TGTGCCAGCAGTCTAGAAGGGTGGGCCTCCTACGAGCAGTACTTC. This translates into CASSLEGWASYEQYF.

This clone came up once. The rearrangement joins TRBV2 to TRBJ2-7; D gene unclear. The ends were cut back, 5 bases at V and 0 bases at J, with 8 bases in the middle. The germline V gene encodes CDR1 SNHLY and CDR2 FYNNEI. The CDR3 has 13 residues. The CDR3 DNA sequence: TGTGCCAGCAGTCCAGTGGACTCCTACGAGCAGTACTTC. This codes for CASSPVDSYEQYF.

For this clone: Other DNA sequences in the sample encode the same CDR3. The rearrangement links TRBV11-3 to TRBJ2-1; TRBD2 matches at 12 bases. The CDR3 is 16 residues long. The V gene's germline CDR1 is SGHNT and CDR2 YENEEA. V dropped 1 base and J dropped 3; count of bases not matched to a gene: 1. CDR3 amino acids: CASSLGGLAGYNEQFF. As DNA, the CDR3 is TGTGCCAGCAGCTTAGGGGGACTAGCGGGCTACAATGAGCAGTTCTTC.

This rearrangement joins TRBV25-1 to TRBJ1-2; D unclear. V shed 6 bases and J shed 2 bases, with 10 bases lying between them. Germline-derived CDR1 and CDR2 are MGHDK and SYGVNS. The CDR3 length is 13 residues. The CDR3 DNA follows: TGTGCCAGCAGAGAGGGAGGGAACTATGGCTACACCTTC. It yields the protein CASREGGNYGYTF.

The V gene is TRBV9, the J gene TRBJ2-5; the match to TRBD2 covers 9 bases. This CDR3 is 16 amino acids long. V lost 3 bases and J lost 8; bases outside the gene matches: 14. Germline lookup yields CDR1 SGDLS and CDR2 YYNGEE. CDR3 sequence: CASSATAGGGAGTQYF. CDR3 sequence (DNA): TGTGCCAGCAGCGCCACCGCGGGCGGGGGGGCAGGTACCCAGTACTTC.

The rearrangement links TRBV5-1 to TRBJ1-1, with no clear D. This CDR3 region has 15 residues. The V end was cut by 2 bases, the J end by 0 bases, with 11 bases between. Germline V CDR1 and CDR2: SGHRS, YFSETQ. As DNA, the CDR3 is TGCGCCAGCAGCTTCCATCCCACCCTGAACACTGAAGCTTTCTTT. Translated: CASSFHPTLNTEAFF.

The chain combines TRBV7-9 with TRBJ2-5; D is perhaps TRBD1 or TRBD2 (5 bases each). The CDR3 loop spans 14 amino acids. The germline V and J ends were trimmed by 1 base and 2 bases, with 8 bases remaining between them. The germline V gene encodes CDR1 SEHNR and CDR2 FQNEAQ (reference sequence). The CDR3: CASSLGGGQETQYF. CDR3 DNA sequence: TGTGCCAGCAGCTTAGGGGGCGGGCAAGAGACCCAGTACTTC.

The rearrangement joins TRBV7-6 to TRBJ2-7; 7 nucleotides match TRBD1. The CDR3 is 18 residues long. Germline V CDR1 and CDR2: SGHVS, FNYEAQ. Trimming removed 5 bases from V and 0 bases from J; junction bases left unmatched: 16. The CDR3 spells CASSPQRPPRDSSYEQYF. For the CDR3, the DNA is TGTGCCAGCAGCCCCCAGCGCCCCCCCAGGGACAGCTCCTACGAGCAGTACTTC.

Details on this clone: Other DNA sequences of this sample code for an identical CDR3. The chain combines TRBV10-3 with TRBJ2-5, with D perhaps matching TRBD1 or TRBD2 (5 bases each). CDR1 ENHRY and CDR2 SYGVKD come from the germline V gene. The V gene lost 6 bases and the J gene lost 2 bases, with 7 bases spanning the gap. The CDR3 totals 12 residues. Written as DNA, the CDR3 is TGTGCCATCAGGGGACCACAAGAGACCCAGTACTTC. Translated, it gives CAIRGPQETQYF.

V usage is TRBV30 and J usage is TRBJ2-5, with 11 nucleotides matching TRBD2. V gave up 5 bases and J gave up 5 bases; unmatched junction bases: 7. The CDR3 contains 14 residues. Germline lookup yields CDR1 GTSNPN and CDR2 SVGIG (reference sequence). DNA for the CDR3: TGTGCCTGGGGAGCCGGACTAGCGGGCGAGACCCAGTACTTC. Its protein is CAWGAGLAGETQYF.

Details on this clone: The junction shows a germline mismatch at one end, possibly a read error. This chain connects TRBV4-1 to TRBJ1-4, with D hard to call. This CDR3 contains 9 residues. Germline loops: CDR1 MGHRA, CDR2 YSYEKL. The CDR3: CASSLFMLF. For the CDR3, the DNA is TGCGCCAGCAGCCTTTTCATGCTTTTT.

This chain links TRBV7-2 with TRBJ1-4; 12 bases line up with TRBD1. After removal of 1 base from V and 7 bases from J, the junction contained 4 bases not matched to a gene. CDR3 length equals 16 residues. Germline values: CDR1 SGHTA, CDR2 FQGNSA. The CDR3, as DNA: TGTGCCAGCAGCTTAGACGGGACAGGGGGCGGTGAAAAACTGTTTTTT. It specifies CASSLDGTGGGEKLFF.

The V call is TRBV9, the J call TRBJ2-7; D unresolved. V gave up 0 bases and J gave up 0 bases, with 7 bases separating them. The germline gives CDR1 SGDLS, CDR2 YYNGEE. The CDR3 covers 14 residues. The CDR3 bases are TGTGCCAGCAGCGTAGCTGCAGACTCCTACGAGCAGTACTTC. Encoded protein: CASSVAADSYEQYF. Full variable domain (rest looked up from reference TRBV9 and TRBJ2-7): DSGVTQTPKHLITATGQRVTLRCSPRSGDLSVYWYQQSLDQGLQFLIQYYNGEERAKGNILERFSAQQFPDLHSELNLSSLELGDSALYFCASSVAADSYEQYFGPGTRLTVT.

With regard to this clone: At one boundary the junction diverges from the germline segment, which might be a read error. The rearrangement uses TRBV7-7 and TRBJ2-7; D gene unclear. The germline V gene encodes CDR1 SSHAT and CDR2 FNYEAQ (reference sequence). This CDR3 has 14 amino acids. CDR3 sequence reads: CASSPDESSYEQYF. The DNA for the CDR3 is TGTGCTAGCAGCCCAGACGAGAGCTCCTACGAGCAGTACTTC.

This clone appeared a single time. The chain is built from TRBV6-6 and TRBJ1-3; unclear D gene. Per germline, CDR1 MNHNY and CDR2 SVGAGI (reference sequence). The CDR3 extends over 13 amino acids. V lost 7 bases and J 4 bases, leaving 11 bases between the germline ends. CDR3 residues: CASTGENGNTIYF. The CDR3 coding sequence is TGTGCCAGCACCGGGGAGAACGGAAACACCATATATTTT.

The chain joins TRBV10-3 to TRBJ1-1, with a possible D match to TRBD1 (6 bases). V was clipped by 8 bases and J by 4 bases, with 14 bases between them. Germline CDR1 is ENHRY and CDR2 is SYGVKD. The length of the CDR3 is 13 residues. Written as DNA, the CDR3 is TGTGCCATCGCGGGACAAACTTCCACTGAAGCTTTCTTT. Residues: CAIAGQTSTEAFF.

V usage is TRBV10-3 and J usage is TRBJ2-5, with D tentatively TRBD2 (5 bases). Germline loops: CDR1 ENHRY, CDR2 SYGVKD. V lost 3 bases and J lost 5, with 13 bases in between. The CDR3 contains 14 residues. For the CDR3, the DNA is TGTGCCATCAGTGACGGGTCGGGGTCGGAGACCCAGTACTTC. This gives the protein CAISDGSGSETQYF.

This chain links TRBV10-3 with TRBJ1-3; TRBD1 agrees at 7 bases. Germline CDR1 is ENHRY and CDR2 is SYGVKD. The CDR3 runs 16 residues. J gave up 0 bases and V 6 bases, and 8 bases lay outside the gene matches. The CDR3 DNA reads TGTGCCATCAGCGGTACAGGGGATTTCTCTGGAAACACCATATATTTT. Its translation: CAISGTGDFSGNTIYF.

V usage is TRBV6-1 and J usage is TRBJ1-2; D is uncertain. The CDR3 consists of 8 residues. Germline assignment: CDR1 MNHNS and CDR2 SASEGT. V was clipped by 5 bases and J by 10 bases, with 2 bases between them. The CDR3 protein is CASSSYTF. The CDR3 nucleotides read TGTGCCAGCAGTTCCTACACCTTC.

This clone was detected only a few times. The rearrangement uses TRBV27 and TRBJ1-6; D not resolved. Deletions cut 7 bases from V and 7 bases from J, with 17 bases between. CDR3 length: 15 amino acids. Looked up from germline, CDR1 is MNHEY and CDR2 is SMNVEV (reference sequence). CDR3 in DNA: TGTGCCAGCACTGCCACTGCGAATCCCAATTCACCCCTCCACTTT. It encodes CASTATANPNSPLHF.

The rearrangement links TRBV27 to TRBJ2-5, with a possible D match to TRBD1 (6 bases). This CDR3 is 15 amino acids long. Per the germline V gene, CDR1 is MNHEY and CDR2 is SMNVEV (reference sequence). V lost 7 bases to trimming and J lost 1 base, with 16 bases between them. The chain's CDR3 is CASTARQAPQETQYF. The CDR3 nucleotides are TGTGCCAGCACCGCCAGACAGGCTCCCCAAGAGACCCAGTACTTC.